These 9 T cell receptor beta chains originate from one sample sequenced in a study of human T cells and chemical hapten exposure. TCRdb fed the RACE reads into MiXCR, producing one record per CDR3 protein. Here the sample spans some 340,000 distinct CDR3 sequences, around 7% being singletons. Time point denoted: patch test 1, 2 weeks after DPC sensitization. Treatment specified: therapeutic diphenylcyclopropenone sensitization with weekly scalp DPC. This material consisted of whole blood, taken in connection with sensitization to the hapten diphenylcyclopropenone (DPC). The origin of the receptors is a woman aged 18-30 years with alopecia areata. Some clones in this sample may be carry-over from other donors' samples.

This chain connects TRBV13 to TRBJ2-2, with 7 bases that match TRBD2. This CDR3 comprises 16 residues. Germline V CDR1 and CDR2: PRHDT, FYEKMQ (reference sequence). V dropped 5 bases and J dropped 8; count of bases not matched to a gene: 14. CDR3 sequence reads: CASSTSLTGGTGELFF. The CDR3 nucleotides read TGTGCCAGCAGCACATCACTAACCGGGGGGACGGGGGAGCTGTTTTTT.

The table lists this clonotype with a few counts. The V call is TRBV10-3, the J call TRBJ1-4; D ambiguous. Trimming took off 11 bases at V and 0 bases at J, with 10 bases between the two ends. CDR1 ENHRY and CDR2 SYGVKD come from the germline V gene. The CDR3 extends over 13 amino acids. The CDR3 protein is CASSDATNEKLFF. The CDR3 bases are TGTGCCTCGTCAGACGCAACTAATGAAAAACTGTTTTTT.

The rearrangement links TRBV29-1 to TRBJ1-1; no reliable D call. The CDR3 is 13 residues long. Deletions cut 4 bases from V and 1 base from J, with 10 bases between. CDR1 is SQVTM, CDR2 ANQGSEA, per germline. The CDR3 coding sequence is TGCAGCGTTGTGTCCAACACGAACACTGAAGCTTTCTTT. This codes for CSVVSNTNTEAFF.

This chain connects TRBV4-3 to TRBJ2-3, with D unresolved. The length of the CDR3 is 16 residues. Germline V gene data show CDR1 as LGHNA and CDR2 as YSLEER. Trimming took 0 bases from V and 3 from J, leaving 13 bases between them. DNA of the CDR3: TGCGCCAGCAGCCAAGAGGGGTTCGCGGAGACAGATACGCAGTATTTT. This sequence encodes CASSQEGFAETDTQYF.

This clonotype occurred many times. The CDR3 nucleotides are TGTGCCAGCAGTTTATTCCGATCTCGCACAGATACGCAGTATTTT. This sequence encodes CASSLFRSRTDTQYF. The rearrangement links TRBV28 to TRBJ2-3, with D uncertain. The CDR3 extends over 15 amino acids. Trimming shortened V by 1 base and J by 1 base, and 9 bases separated the two germline ends. CDR1 is MDHEN, CDR2 SYDVKM, per germline.

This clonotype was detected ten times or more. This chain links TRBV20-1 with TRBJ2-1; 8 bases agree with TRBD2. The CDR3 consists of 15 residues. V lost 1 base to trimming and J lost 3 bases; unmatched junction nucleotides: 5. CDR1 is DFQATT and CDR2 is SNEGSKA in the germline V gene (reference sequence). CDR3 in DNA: TGCAGTGCTAGAGTTACGAGCGGGGGCTACAATGAGCAGTTCTTC. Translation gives CSARVTSGGYNEQFF.

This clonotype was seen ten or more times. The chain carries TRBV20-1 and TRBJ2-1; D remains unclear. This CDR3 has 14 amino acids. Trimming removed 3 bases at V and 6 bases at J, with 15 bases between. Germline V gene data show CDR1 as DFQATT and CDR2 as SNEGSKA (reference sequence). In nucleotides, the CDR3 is TGCAGTGCTAGTGATGCGCGAGCTATCAATGAGCAGTTCTTC. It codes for CSASDARAINEQFF.

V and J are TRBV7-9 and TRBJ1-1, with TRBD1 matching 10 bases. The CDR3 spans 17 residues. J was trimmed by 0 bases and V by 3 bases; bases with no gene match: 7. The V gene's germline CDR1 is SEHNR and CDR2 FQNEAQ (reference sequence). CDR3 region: CASSLGQGPPLNTEAFF. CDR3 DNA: TGTGCCAGCAGCTTGGGACAGGGGCCCCCCTTGAACACTGAAGCTTTCTTT.

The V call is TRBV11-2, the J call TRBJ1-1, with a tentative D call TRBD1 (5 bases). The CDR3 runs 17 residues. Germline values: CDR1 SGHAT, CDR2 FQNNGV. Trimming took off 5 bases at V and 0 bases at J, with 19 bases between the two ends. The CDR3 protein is CASSHKDRDPMNTEAFF. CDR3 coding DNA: TGTGCCAGCAGCCATAAAGATCGGGACCCCATGAACACTGAAGCTTTCTTT.